The clone carrying this T cell receptor beta chain was counted between two and nine times. The sample is drawn from a study of response to subunit inactivated influenza vaccine. TCRdb reprocessed the RT-PCR reads via MiXCR and lists one record per CDR3 protein. The sample has a few hundred thousand distinct CDR3 sequences, approximately 10% seen once; the top ten hold approximately 11%. V was shortened by 7 bases and J by 7 bases, with 14 bases between the two germline ends. The CDR3 length is 14 residues. These data also formed part of another study, on T cells expressing NK-cell markers. From that paper: Scientists made TCR beta cDNA using 5'RACE template switching with UMIs. Source material for TCR beta repertoires consisted of sorted CD3+CD56+NKG2C+, CD3+CD56+NKG2C- and CD3+CD56-NKG2C+ T cells.

The starting material was PBMCs from blood, obtained on the day of vaccination. The sequence came from a man aged 50 to 60 who received an inactivated influenza vaccine. V is TRBV12-3 or TRBV12-4 and J is TRBJ1-6, with a possible D match to TRBD1 (5 bases). Here the CDR3 DNA reads TGTGCCAGCAAACCCCAGGGTAGGAATTCACCCCTCCACTTT. This sequence encodes CASKPQGRNSPLHF.